Each of the 27 T cell receptor beta chains below was sequenced from the same sample in a study of T cell repertoires in cytomegalovirus infection. TCRdb re-called the reads through MiXCR, storing one row per CDR3 protein. This repertoire shows hundreds of thousands of distinct CDR3 sequences, roughly 31% found once; its top ten account for approximately 15%. The sequencing input was PBMCs. These receptor sequences come from a human donor in good health (CMV status not recorded). Some clones in this sample may be carry-over from other donors' samples.

This clonotype was detected only a few times. The V gene is TRBV6-5, the J gene TRBJ1-2, with 8 bases aligning to TRBD1. The germline V gene has CDR1 MNHEY and CDR2 SVGAGI. V trimming: 0 bases; J trimming: 2 bases; junction bases outside the gene matches: 11. This CDR3 has 18 amino acids. CDR3 DNA sequence: TGTGCCAGCAGTTACTCGGCGGGACAGGCAAAACCGAACTATGGCTACACCTTC. It specifies CASSYSAGQAKPNYGYTF.

This clonotype was seen a few times. The chain links TRBV27 to TRBJ1-4; tentative D call: TRBD1 (6 bases). The CDR3 is 15 amino acids. V lost 6 bases and J lost 8, with 19 bases in between. CDR1 is MNHEY, CDR2 SMNVEV, per germline (reference sequence). The CDR3 nucleotides are TGTGCCAGCAGAAAGTCGTTAGGGGGATCCGAAAAACTGTTTTTT. Residues: CASRKSLGGSEKLFF.

This rearrangement joins TRBV18 to TRBJ2-1, with a tentative D call TRBD1 (7 bases). The germline V gene has CDR1 KGHSH and CDR2 LQKENI. The length of the CDR3 is 15 residues. Trimming took 4 bases from V and 1 from J, leaving 11 bases between them. CDR3 amino acids: CASSHAGGSYNEQFF. DNA of the CDR3: TGTGCCAGCTCACACGCAGGGGGGTCCTACAATGAGCAGTTCTTC.

The chain links TRBV27 to TRBJ2-5, with D possibly being TRBD1 (6 bases). Between the trimmed V and J ends, which lost 3 bases and 4 bases, there was a span of 21 bases. The germline V gene has CDR1 MNHEY and CDR2 SMNVEV (reference sequence). The CDR3 extends over 17 amino acids. CDR3 sequence reads: CASSFSVGQQGAETQYF. In nucleotides, the CDR3 is TGTGCCAGCAGTTTTAGTGTGGGGCAACAGGGCGCAGAGACCCAGTACTTC.

The genes are TRBV11-2 and TRBJ2-4; the D gene is possibly TRBD2 (5 bases). This CDR3 comprises 16 residues. Germline V gives CDR1 SGHAT, CDR2 FQNNGV. V lost 5 bases to trimming and J lost 0 bases, with 14 bases between them. CDR3 sequence (DNA): TGTGCCAGCAGCCCCCCCGGAGGACTAGCCAAAAACATTCAGTACTTC. As protein: CASSPPGGLAKNIQYF.

There are many counts of this clonotype. This sequence joins TRBV7-2 and TRBJ1-3; D possibly corresponds to TRBD1 (6 bases). The CDR3 loop spans 16 amino acids. From germline, CDR1 is SGHTA and CDR2 FQGNSA. V was clipped by 4 bases and J by 0 bases, with 13 bases between them. The CDR3 here is CASSSYRASSGNTIYF. The DNA for the CDR3 is TGTGCCAGCAGCTCCTACAGGGCTAGCTCTGGAAACACCATATATTTT.

As concerns this clonotype: The conserved final phenylalanine or tryptophan is absent from the CDR3, which likely points to a read error. V usage is TRBV6-6 and J usage is TRBJ1-2, with D unclear. Germline CDR1 MNHNY, CDR2 SVGAGI (reference sequence). This CDR3 region has 14 residues. Trimming removed 0 bases from V and 8 bases from J, with 13 bases in between. DNA of the CDR3: TGTGCCAGCAGTTACTCTCCCCAGCGGGGAGGCTACACCGTC. It translates to CASSYSPQRGGYTV.

The chain has TRBV12-3 or TRBV12-4 and TRBJ1-2; 7 bases fit TRBD1. V gave up 5 bases and J gave up 7 bases; unmatched junction bases: 10. The CDR3 length is 14 residues. The CDR3 region has the DNA TGTGCCAGCAGTGCGGGGACAGACTCGGCTGGCTACACCTTC. Translation: CASSAGTDSAGYTF.

This clonotype was seen repeatedly, ten times or more. The chain is built from TRBV4-1 and TRBJ1-2, with TRBD1 as a possible D gene (5 bases). This CDR3 has 13 residues. V lost 2 bases and J 3 bases, leaving 7 bases between the germline ends. From germline, CDR1 is MGHRA and CDR2 YSYEKL. The CDR3 spells CASSQQGDYGYTF. CDR3 DNA sequence: TGCGCCAGCAGCCAACAGGGAGACTATGGCTACACCTTC.

Of note for this clonotype: At one end the junction does not follow the germline gene, possibly because of a read error. The chain carries TRBV7-3 and TRBJ2-3, with TRBD2 matching over 8 bases. Germline V CDR1 and CDR2: SGHTA, FQGTGA. CDR3 length: 19 residues. The CDR3 region has the DNA TGTGCCAGCAGCTCCACGGGCCGGGCGGGGGGCCCAAGCACAGATACGCCGTATTGG. Its protein is CASSSTGRAGGPSTDTPYW.

V and J are TRBV20-1 and TRBJ2-4; D is possibly TRBD2 (7 bases). Germline assignment: CDR1 DFQATT and CDR2 SNEGSKA (reference sequence). The CDR3 length is 16 residues. The V gene lost 6 bases and the J gene lost 1 base, with 19 bases spanning the gap. CDR3 coding DNA: TGCAGTGCCCATCCTAGGGGGGGCCAGGCCAAAAACATTCAGTACTTC. It encodes CSAHPRGGQAKNIQYF.

This sequence joins TRBV20-1 and TRBJ2-3; the match to TRBD1 covers 11 bases. CDR3 length: 15 amino acids. The V and J ends lost 6 bases and 6 bases, in that order; junction bases with no gene match: 11. Germline assignment: CDR1 DFQATT and CDR2 SNEGSKA (reference sequence). The CDR3 loop is CSAISDRGPLDTQYF. The CDR3 DNA is TGCAGTGCCATTTCGGACAGGGGGCCCCTGGATACGCAGTATTTT.

This clonotype appeared many times. The chain recombines TRBV5-8 with TRBJ2-2; D is uncertain. This CDR3 contains 16 residues. CDR1 and CDR2 (germline): SGHTS, YDEGEE. V was trimmed by 3 bases and J by 0 bases, leaving 12 bases between them. The CDR3 here is CASSSWTVTNTGELFF. The CDR3 DNA is TGTGCCAGCAGCTCCTGGACGGTGACGAACACCGGGGAGCTGTTTTTT.

This clonotype was recorded at least ten times. This chain connects TRBV11-2 to TRBJ1-6; possible D gene TRBD1, 6 bases. Germline values: CDR1 SGHAT, CDR2 FQNNGV. This CDR3 region has 15 residues. V was pared by 5 bases and J by 4 bases, with 12 bases between. CDR3 DNA sequence: TGTGCCAGCAGCCGGAGACAGGATTATAATTCACCCCTCCACTTT. It yields the protein CASSRRQDYNSPLHF.

J is TRBJ2-1 and V is TRBV5-1, with a tentative D call TRBD2 (5 bases). CDR1 is SGHRS and CDR2 is YFSETQ in the germline V gene. Between the trimmed V and J ends, which lost 0 bases and 14 bases, there was a span of 12 bases. The CDR3 totals 12 residues. The DNA for the CDR3 is TGCGCCAGCAGCTTGGCGGGGTTGAAGGAGTTCTTC. Amino acids: CASSLAGLKEFF. Combining the CDR3 with reference TRBV5-1 and TRBJ2-1 gives the whole variable domain KAGVTQTPRYLIKTRGQQVTLSCSPISGHRSVSWYQQTPGQGLQFLFEYFSETQRNKGNFPGRFSGRQFSNSRSEMNVSTLELGDSALYLCASSLAGLKEFFGPGTRLTVL.

At least ten counts were recorded for this clonotype. The chain recombines TRBV7-8 with TRBJ1-6; D is undetermined. This CDR3 is 13 amino acids long. The germline V gene encodes CDR1 SGHVS and CDR2 FQNEAQ. Trimming removed 3 bases from V and 5 bases from J, with 5 bases in between. As DNA, the CDR3 is TGTGCCAGCAGCTTGGGAGATAATTCACCCCTCCACTTT. Translated, it gives CASSLGDNSPLHF.

This clonotype was observed many times. The V and J genes are TRBV14 and TRBJ1-1; no reliable D call. Trimming removed 6 bases from V and 4 bases from J, with 9 bases in between. The CDR3 totals 12 residues. Germline V gene sequence: CDR1 SGHDN, CDR2 FVKESK. CDR3 DNA: TGTGCCAGCAGTCAGGTAGGCACTGAAGCTTTCTTT. Translated: CASSQVGTEAFF.

This clonotype came up a few times. The J gene is TRBJ2-1, the V gene TRBV7-2; 8 nucleotides line up with TRBD2. Germline-derived CDR1 and CDR2 are SGHTA and FQGNSA. The J segment lost 0 bases and the V segment lost 3 bases, leaving 7 bases of the junction unmatched. CDR3 length: 17 residues. The CDR3 region has the DNA TGTGCCAGCAGCTTCTCCGGGACTAGAGCCTCCTACAATGAGCAGTTCTTC. This gives the protein CASSFSGTRASYNEQFF.

A remark on this clonotype: It may be a read error: a sequence one base away is much more abundant. This chain connects TRBV7-3 to TRBJ2-1; 8 bases are a match to TRBD2. The CDR3 runs to 15 residues. CDR1 and CDR2 (germline): SGHTA, FQGTGA. CDR3 sequence (DNA): TGTGCCAGCCGCTTAACCGGGGGGGCGGCCAATGAGCAGTTCTTC. Translation: CASRLTGGAANEQFF.

The chain links TRBV20-1 to TRBJ2-7; D is perhaps TRBD2 (5 bases). V was pared by 5 bases and J by 5 bases, with 16 bases between. The CDR3 totals 13 residues. CDR1 DFQATT and CDR2 SNEGSKA come from the germline V gene (reference sequence). The CDR3 region is CSASRPDWDEQYF. CDR3 DNA: TGCAGTGCTTCCCGTCCGGACTGGGACGAGCAGTACTTC.

The chain combines TRBV29-1 with TRBJ2-2; 8 nucleotides match TRBD1. V shed 4 bases and J 5 bases; nucleotides not matched to a gene: 6. CDR1 and CDR2 (germline): SQVTM, ANQGSEA. This CDR3 spans 14 amino acids. The CDR3 bases are TGCAGCGTTGCGGACAGGGCGGGTACCGGGGAGCTGTTTTTT. It translates to CSVADRAGTGELFF.

A remark on this clonotype: Since no conserved phenylalanine or tryptophan closes the CDR3, a read error is the likely cause. The rearrangement links TRBV7-2 to TRBJ2-1; 9 bases are a match to TRBD2. Germline values: CDR1 SGHTA, CDR2 FQGNSA. The junction had 9 bases not matched to a gene; V was cut back by 4 bases and J by 8 bases. The CDR3 covers 15 residues. This chain's CDR3 is CASSYWRGGRDEQFL. CDR3 DNA: TGTGCCAGCAGCTACTGGCGGGGGGGCCGGGATGAGCAGTTCTTA.

This clonotype was counted between two and nine times. V is TRBV10-3 and J is TRBJ1-6; tentative D call: TRBD1 (5 bases). V dropped 5 bases and J dropped 7 bases, with 15 bases sitting between them. This CDR3 spans 15 amino acids. Germline V gene lookup returns CDR1 ENHRY and CDR2 SYGVKD. The CDR3 sequence: CAISPRDFWNSPLHF. The CDR3 DNA is TGTGCCATCAGTCCCCGGGACTTTTGGAATTCACCCCTCCACTTT.

The chain joins TRBV4-1 to TRBJ1-1; D not certain. Deletions cut 1 base from V and 5 bases from J, with 14 bases between. Germline V lookup: CDR1 MGHRA, CDR2 YSYEKL. The CDR3 is made up of 15 amino acids. CDR3 nucleotide sequence: TGCGCCAGCAGCCAAGTGGGGTACGGGAGGACTGAAGCTTTCTTT. Its translation: CASSQVGYGRTEAFF.

Note on this clonotype: One end of the junction varies from germline; a read error may be responsible. V gene TRBV19 combines with J gene TRBJ2-1, with 14 bases identical to TRBD2. The germline V gene has CDR1 LNHDA and CDR2 SQIVND (reference sequence). There are 16 residues in the CDR3. The CDR3 region has the DNA TGTGTCAGTAGTCTCCGACTAGCGGGGGGGCCTAATGAGCAGTTCTTC. It is translated as CVSSLRLAGGPNEQFF.

A remark on this clonotype: A much larger clone differs from this one at a single base, so this may be a read error. This CDR3 fails to terminate in the conserved phenylalanine or tryptophan, so it likely reflects a read error. The DNA is omitted, as the CDR3 cannot be located on it reliably, and the CDR3 follows TCRdb's listing. The chain is built from TRBV6-5 and TRBJ2-7; the D call in the table, TRBD1, was not verified against the DNA. Per germline, CDR1 MNHEY and CDR2 SVGAGI. The CDR3 is 15 amino acids long, termini counted. Here the CDR3 reads CASSYSRQGKAQLYL.

This clonotype has a count of ten or more. The chain couples TRBV7-2 to TRBJ2-2, with no clear D. CDR3 size: 13 residues. Germline CDR1 SGHTA, CDR2 FQGNSA. V was shortened by 2 bases and J by 1 base, with 2 bases between the two germline ends. For the CDR3, the DNA is TGTGCCAGCAGCTTATGGAACACCGGGGAGCTGTTTTTT. This translates into CASSLWNTGELFF.